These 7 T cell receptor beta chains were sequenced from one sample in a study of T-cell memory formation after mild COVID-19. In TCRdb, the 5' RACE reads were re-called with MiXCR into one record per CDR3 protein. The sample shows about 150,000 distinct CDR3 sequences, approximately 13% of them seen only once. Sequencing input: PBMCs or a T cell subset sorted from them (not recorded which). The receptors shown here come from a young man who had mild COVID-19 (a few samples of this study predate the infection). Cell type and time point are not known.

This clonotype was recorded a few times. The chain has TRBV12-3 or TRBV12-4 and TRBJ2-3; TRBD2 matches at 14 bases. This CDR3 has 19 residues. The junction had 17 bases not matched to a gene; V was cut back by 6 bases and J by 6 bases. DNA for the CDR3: TGTGCCAGCAGGACCGATTACGTGGGACTAGCGGGGGCTTCGGATACGCAGTATTTT. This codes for CASRTDYVGLAGASDTQYF.

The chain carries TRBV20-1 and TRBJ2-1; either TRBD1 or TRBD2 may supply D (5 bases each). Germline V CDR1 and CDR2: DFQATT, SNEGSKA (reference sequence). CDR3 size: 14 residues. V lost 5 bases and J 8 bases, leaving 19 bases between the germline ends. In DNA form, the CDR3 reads TGCAGTGCTGGTCTCCGGGGCCCCCGGGATGAGCAGTTCTTC. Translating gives CSAGLRGPRDEQFF.

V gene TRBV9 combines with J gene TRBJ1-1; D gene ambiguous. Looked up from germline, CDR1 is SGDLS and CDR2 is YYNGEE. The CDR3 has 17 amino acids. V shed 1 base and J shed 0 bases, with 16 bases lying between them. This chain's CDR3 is CASSVPGLISMNTEAFF. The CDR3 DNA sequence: TGTGCCAGCAGCGTACCCGGACTGATTTCGATGAACACTGAAGCTTTCTTT.

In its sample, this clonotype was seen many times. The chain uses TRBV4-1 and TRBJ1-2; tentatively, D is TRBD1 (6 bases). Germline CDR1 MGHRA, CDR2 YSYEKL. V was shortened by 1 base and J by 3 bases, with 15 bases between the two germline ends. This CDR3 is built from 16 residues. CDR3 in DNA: TGCGCCAGCAGCCAAGTGTTCCGGCCAGGGGACTATGGCTACACCTTC. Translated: CASSQVFRPGDYGYTF.

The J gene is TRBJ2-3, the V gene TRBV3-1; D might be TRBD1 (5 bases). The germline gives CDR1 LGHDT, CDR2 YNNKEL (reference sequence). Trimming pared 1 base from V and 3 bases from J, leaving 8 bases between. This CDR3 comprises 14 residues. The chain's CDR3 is CASSQVRTTDTQYF. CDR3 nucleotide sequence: TGTGCCAGCAGCCAAGTCAGGACAACAGATACGCAGTATTTT.

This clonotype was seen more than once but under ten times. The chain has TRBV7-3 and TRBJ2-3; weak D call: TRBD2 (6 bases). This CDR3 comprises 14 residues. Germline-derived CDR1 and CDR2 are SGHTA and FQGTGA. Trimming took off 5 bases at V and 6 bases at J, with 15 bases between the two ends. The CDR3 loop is CASSPGGVYDTQYF. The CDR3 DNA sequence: TGTGCCAGCAGCCCGGGCGGGGTTTACGATACGCAGTATTTT.

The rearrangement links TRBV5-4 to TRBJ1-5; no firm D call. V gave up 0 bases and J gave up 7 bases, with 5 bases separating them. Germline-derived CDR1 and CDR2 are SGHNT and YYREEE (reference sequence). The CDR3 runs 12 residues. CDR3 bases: TGTGCCAGCAGCTTGGACCAGCAGCCCCAGCATTTT. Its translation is CASSLDQQPQHF.